This T cell receptor (beta chain) originates from a study of T-cell reconstitution after alpha-beta-depleted transplantation in children. Study observations and caveats: Expanded graft clones, several hundred of them, were reportedly the source of alpha-beta T cells about two months after transplant. Surviving recipient T cells and thymic progenitors produced the high day-60 TCRbeta diversity seen in some patients. Newly produced T cells mostly accounted for T-cell counts and diversity one year post-transplant.

Deletions cut 5 bases from V and 5 bases from J, with 16 bases between. This CDR3 is built from 14 residues. CDR1 and CDR2 from the germline V gene are SGHVS and FQNEAQ. Unique molecular identifiers tagged the TCRbeta library. TCRdb reanalysed the PCR reads using MiXCR and keeps one entry per CDR3 protein. The sample holds about 16,000 distinct CDR3 sequences, less than 9.5% seen once. Many counts were recorded for this clonotype. Its antigen remains unidentified. The V gene is TRBV7-8, the J gene TRBJ2-7, with D tentatively TRBD1 or TRBD2 (5 bases each). The starting material was PBMCs, mostly from graft donor cells, obtained 60 days after TCRalphabeta/CD19-depleted stem cell transplant. The sequence was collected from a boy less than two years old who had a stem cell transplant for Wiskott-Aldrich syndrome, so the T cells may come from the graft donor. The CDR3 region is CASSTFRELDEQYF. Here the CDR3 DNA reads TGTGCCAGCAGCACGTTCAGGGAGCTGGACGAGCAGTACTTC. Based on the CDR3 plus reference TRBV7-8 and TRBJ2-7, the full variable domain is GAGVSQSPRYKVAKRGQDVALRCDPISGHVSLFWYQQALGQGPEFLTYFQNEAQLDKSGLPSDRFFAERPEGSVSTLKIQRTQQEDSAVYLCASSTFRELDEQYFGPGTRLTVT.